Sequencing of this TCR beta chain was carried out in a study of blood T cell repertoires in COVID-19. Overall study context: Italy, Spain and the United States were the sources of the convalescent and acute COVID-19 samples. PBMCs, B-cell-depleted T cells, or T cells were the source of the cDNA or gDNA that made up the material.

In the authors' workflow: From reference gene primer amplification, estimates of nucleated cell counts were derived. Some clones are missing from TCRdb's copy, which holds only in-frame ones; the method was immunoSEQ multiplex PCR. The V and J calls and the clone size are those of that table, but D and trimming were determined from the DNA. The sample carries approximately 220,000 clones, 65% to 85% recorded once. The length of the CDR3 is 14 residues. V lost 6 bases and J lost 4; bases outside the gene matches: 3. The germline V gene encodes CDR1 SEHNR and CDR2 FQNEAQ (reference sequence). The sample consisted of peripheral blood. This TCR came from a woman aged 55-69 years with acute or convalescent COVID-19. The genes are TRBV7-9 and TRBJ2-1, with 10 bases lining up with TRBD2. In DNA form, the CDR3 reads TGTGCCAGCAGTGGACTAGCGGAGTACAATGAGCAGTTCTTC. Residues: CASSGLAEYNEQFF.